Following are 10 T cell receptor beta chains from one sample sequenced in a study of blood T cells in healthy people across ages. A J-beta primer mix and a sample-barcoded 5' primer were used in a second PCR of about 7 to 12 cycles. TCRdb independently ran MiXCR on the 5' RACE reads; one entry per CDR3 protein. Here the sample spans around 870,000 distinct CDR3 sequences, about 28% being singletons. Sequenced input: blood. The source is a woman aged 80 or over in good health.

For this clonotype: Because the CDR3 is missing its conserved closing phenylalanine or tryptophan, this is likely a read error. J is TRBJ2-1 and V is TRBV6-1; 9 nucleotides agree with TRBD1. The last part of the DNA fits TRBJ2-7 better; the J call may be wrong. Germline assignment: CDR1 MNHNS and CDR2 SASEGT. The CDR3 has 15 amino acids. The CDR3 is CASTSDRGGYNEQYL. The CDR3 DNA reads as TGTGCCAGCACCTCGGACAGGGGCGGGTACAATGAGCAGTACCTC.

At least ten counts were recorded for this clonotype. The chain carries TRBV6-2 or TRBV6-3 and TRBJ2-7; unclear D gene. Germline lookup yields CDR1 MNHEY and CDR2 SVGEGT. V was clipped by 5 bases and J by 6 bases, with 8 bases between them. CDR3 size: 11 residues. This chain's CDR3 is CASSDRSEQYF. The CDR3 DNA sequence: TGTGCCAGCAGTGACCGCAGCGAGCAGTACTTC.

This clonotype showed up many times. This chain links TRBV5-1 with TRBJ2-1; TRBD2 aligns across 9 bases. V shed 1 base, J shed 4 bases, and the junction held 3 bases outside the gene matches. Germline V gene data show CDR1 as SGHRS and CDR2 as YFSETQ. CDR3 length: 15 residues. CDR3 protein: CASSLIAGGYNEQFF. As DNA, the CDR3 is TGCGCCAGCAGCTTGATCGCGGGGGGGTACAATGAGCAGTTCTTC. Combining the CDR3 with reference TRBV5-1 and TRBJ2-1 gives the whole variable domain KAGVTQTPRYLIKTRGQQVTLSCSPISGHRSVSWYQQTPGQGLQFLFEYFSETQRNKGNFPGRFSGRQFSNSRSEMNVSTLELGDSALYLCASSLIAGGYNEQFFGPGTRLTVL.

The chain uses TRBV20-1 and TRBJ2-3, with 9 bases identical to TRBD1. J gave up 3 bases and V 0 bases, and 4 bases lay outside the gene matches. Per the germline V gene, CDR1 is DFQATT and CDR2 is SNEGSKA (reference sequence). The CDR3 is made up of 15 amino acids. CDR3 bases: TGCAGTGCTAGAGATGGACAGGGGAGAACAGATACGCAGTATTTT. This encodes CSARDGQGRTDTQYF.

For this clonotype: A much larger clone sits a single nucleotide away, making a read error possible. The chain is built from TRBV7-2 and TRBJ2-1, with D possibly matching TRBD2 (5 bases). The last part of the DNA fits TRBJ2-7 better; the J call may be wrong. This CDR3 has 13 amino acids. In germline, CDR1 is SGHTA, CDR2 FQGNSA. The CDR3 nucleotides read TGTGCCAGCAGGCGGACCGGGGTCGATGAGCAGTACTTC. As protein: CASRRTGVDEQYF.

The V gene is TRBV24-1, the J gene TRBJ2-5; TRBD1 matches at 10 bases. The V and J ends lost 5 bases and 5 bases, in that order; junction bases with no gene match: 7. Germline lookup yields CDR1 KGHDR and CDR2 SFDVKD. This CDR3 is 15 amino acids long. The CDR3 is CATSVGTGVTETQYF. The CDR3 DNA follows: TGTGCCACCAGTGTTGGGACAGGGGTTACGGAGACCCAGTACTTC.

This chain links TRBV12-3 or TRBV12-4 with TRBJ2-1, with D possibly being TRBD2 (6 bases). The CDR3 length is 14 residues. V was cut by 5 bases and J by 5 bases, with 13 bases left in between. CDR3 residues: CASSPSAGHNEQFF. Written as DNA, the CDR3 is TGTGCCAGCAGTCCCTCAGCGGGTCACAATGAGCAGTTCTTC.

This clonotype has a handful of counts. This chain links TRBV5-1 with TRBJ2-2; D may be TRBD1 or TRBD2 (5 bases each). The CDR3 has 15 residues. From germline, CDR1 is SGHRS and CDR2 YFSETQ. Trimming took off 5 bases at V and 3 bases at J, with 14 bases between the two ends. As DNA, the CDR3 is TGCGCCAGCAGGTTGCGAGGGGCGGACACCGGGGAGCTGTTTTTT. Its translation is CASRLRGADTGELFF.

This clonotype came up a few times. The V gene is TRBV2, the J gene TRBJ1-2; D is uncertain. The V gene's germline CDR1 is SNHLY and CDR2 FYNNEI. V lost 4 bases, J lost 4 bases, and 10 bases lay in between. The CDR3 runs 13 residues. In nucleotides, the CDR3 is TGTGCCAGCAGTGGAGGTTCCGTCTATGGCTACACCTTC. Translating gives CASSGGSVYGYTF.

Concerning this clonotype: A much larger clone is a single base away; this may be a read error. The chain links TRBV7-9 to TRBJ1-5; a weak D match, TRBD1 (5 bases). The germline CDR1 and CDR2 sequences are SEHNR and FQNEAQ (reference sequence). This CDR3 has 17 residues. V was cut by 5 bases and J by 7 bases, with 24 bases left in between. This chain's CDR3 is CASSQSTGAGPSQPQHF. The DNA for the CDR3 is TGTGCCAGCAGCCAATCCACCGGGGCAGGGCCTAGCCAGCCCCAGCATTTT.